This T cell receptor (beta chain) was captured in a study of blood T cell repertoires in COVID-19. The ends were cut back, 3 bases at V and 2 bases at J, with 20 bases in the middle. CDR3 length equals 17 residues. CDR1 is SGHDT, CDR2 YYEEEE, per germline. Authors' methods: Estimation of nucleated cell counts was performed using reference gene primer amplification. The table came from immunoSEQ multiplex PCR; TCRdb's copy has only in-frame clones and leaves some out. From that table come the V and J calls and clone size; the DNA was used to work out D and trimming. The sample lists 150,000 to 200,000 clones; about 89% were seen once.

Sequenced sample: peripheral blood. The TCR sequence derives from a man aged 40-50 years with active or convalescent COVID-19. The chain combines TRBV5-6 with TRBJ2-5, with a tentative D call TRBD1 (7 bases). This CDR3 reads CASSSERRGRLQETQYF. DNA of the CDR3: TGTGCCAGCAGCTCCGAGAGGAGGGGGCGGTTGCAAGAGACCCAGTACTTC.